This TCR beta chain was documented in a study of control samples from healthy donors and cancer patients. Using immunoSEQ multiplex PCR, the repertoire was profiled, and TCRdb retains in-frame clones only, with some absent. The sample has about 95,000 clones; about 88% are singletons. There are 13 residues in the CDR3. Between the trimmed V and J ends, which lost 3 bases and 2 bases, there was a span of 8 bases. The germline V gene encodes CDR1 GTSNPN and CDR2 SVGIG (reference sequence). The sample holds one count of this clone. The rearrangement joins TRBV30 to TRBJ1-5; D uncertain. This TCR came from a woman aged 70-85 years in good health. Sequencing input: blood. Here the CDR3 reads CAWRLKGNQPQHF. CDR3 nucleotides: TGTGCCTGGAGGTTGAAGGGCAATCAGCCCCAGCATTTT.